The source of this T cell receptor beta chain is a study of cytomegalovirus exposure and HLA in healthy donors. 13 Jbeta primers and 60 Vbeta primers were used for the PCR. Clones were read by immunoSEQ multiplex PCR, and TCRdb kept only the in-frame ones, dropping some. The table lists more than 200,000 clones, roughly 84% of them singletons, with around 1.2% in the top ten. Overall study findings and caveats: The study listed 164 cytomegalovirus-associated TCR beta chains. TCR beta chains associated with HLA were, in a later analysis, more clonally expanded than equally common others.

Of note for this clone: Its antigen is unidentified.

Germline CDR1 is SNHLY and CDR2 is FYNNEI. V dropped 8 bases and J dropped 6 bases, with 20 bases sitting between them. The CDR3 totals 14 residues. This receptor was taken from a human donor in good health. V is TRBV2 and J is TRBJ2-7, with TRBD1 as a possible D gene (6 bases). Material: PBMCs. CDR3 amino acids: CASSGQGSDSEQYF. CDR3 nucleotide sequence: TGTGCCAGCTCGGGACAAGGGTCTGACAGCGAGCAGTACTTC.